In its sample, the clone carrying this TCR beta chain was seen a few times. Its matching antigen is unknown. Data came from immunoSEQ multiplex PCR; TCRdb stores just in-frame clones and leaves some out. The sample records over 85,000 clones, more than 80% being singletons. With no exception, relapse followed autologous stem cell transplantation in all patients, and brentuximab vedotin exposure varied. Complete response, partial response or progressive disease constituted the best responses recorded. This CDR3 spans 17 amino acids. The V segment lost 4 bases and the J segment 2 bases; nucleotides outside the gene matches: 8. Germline-derived CDR1 and CDR2 are KGHSH and LQKENI. This record belongs to a study of PD-1 blockade in classical Hodgkin lymphoma. The study's findings and limits: Some patients began nivolumab under 1 year after ASCT. These patients were excluded from later analyses. By C4D1, diversity of CD4+ TCRs had risen significantly, whereas that of CD8+ TCRs had not. Complete responders started with a diversity level that resembled newly diagnosed patients at baseline.

The sample in question was peripheral blood mononuclear cells (PBMCs), obtained before the second cycle of nivolumab. This clonotype was sampled from a human donor with classical Hodgkin lymphoma. The rearrangement links TRBV18 to TRBJ2-2, with 9 bases identical to TRBD1. The CDR3 spells CASSLIPGQGNTGELFF. The CDR3 DNA follows: TGTGCCAGCTCACTAATACCGGGACAGGGTAACACCGGGGAGCTGTTTTTT.